Below are 25 T cell receptor beta chains sequenced from a single sample in a study of memory CD4+ T cells and cytomegalovirus serostatus. Assay: immunoSEQ multiplex PCR; the TCRdb copy retains only in-frame clones and omits some. The table records under 80,000 clones, roughly four fifths of them present only once. Single viable CD3+CD4+CD8-CD45RO+ cells were sorted as the memory CD4+ T cells. The specimen sequenced was memory CD4+ T cells from blood. These receptor sequences come from an adult in good health and CMV-seronegative.

The chain joins TRBV6-1 to TRBJ2-1, with D hard to call. V was shortened by 7 bases and J by 10 bases, with 20 bases between the two germline ends. Per the germline V gene, CDR1 is MNHNS and CDR2 is SASEGT. CDR3 size: 14 residues. This chain's CDR3 is CASKANKGFVEQFF. As DNA, the CDR3 is TGTGCCAGCAAGGCAAACAAAGGGTTTGTGGAGCAGTTCTTC.

The chain is built from TRBV28 and TRBJ2-7, with D possibly matching TRBD2 (6 bases). Germline lookup yields CDR1 MDHEN and CDR2 SYDVKM. The length of the CDR3 is 14 residues. Trimming removed 5 bases at V and 0 bases at J, with 11 bases between. Here the CDR3 reads CASSTGGTSYEQYF. As DNA, the CDR3 is TGTGCCAGCAGTACAGGAGGGACCTCCTACGAGCAGTACTTC.

The rearrangement uses TRBV7-3 and TRBJ2-3; D call uncertain. This CDR3 is 16 amino acids long. From germline, CDR1 is SGHTA and CDR2 FQGTGA. Deletions cut 0 bases from V and 3 bases from J, with 13 bases between. Here the CDR3 DNA reads TGTGCCAGCAGCTTAACCCAAGGGATGAGGACAGATACGCAGTATTTT. Translation: CASSLTQGMRTDTQYF.

This chain connects TRBV25-1 to TRBJ1-3; 8 bases map to TRBD1. The J segment lost 0 bases and the V segment lost 6 bases, leaving 10 bases of the junction unmatched. The germline V gene has CDR1 MGHDK and CDR2 SYGVNS. The CDR3 extends over 17 amino acids. CDR3 in DNA: TGTGCCAGCAGGGGACAGGCAAAGAACGGCTCTGGAAACACCATATATTTT. Amino acid sequence: CASRGQAKNGSGNTIYF.

The V call is TRBV6-6, the J call TRBJ2-6; D remains ambiguous. The CDR3 is 16 residues long. Trimming removed 11 bases at V and 0 bases at J, with 17 bases between. Germline V CDR1 and CDR2: MNHNY, SVGAGI (reference sequence). CDR3 in amino acids: CACLSSELSGANVLTF. CDR3 DNA sequence: TGTGCCTGCCTGAGCTCAGAACTCTCTGGGGCCAACGTCCTGACTTTC.

This clone was observed once. This sequence joins TRBV5-3 and TRBJ1-4, with a possible D match to TRBD1 (5 bases). TRBV5-3 is reported as an ORF; its role is uncertain. V was pared by 1 base and J by 4 bases, with 23 bases between. The CDR3 is 19 amino acids. CDR3 region: CARSLSRWNGGQGNEKLFF. The DNA of the CDR3 is TGTGCCAGAAGCTTGTCGAGGTGGAATGGCGGGCAGGGTAATGAAAAACTGTTTTTT.

The V and J genes are TRBV2 and TRBJ1-1, with 10 bases matching TRBD1. Looked up from germline, CDR1 is SNHLY and CDR2 is FYNNEI. The CDR3 length is 14 residues. J was trimmed by 7 bases and V by 2 bases; bases with no gene match: 4. CDR3 residues: CASSERTGGSEAFF. CDR3 nucleotide sequence: TGTGCCAGCAGTGAAAGGACAGGGGGGAGTGAAGCTTTCTTT.

The rearrangement uses TRBV28 and TRBJ1-4; tentative D call: TRBD1 (5 bases). CDR1 MDHEN and CDR2 SYDVKM come from the germline V gene. The CDR3 totals 13 residues. Trimming shortened V by 6 bases and J by 5 bases, and 10 bases separated the two germline ends. CDR3 DNA sequence: TGTGCCAGCAGGTCGGGGACCAATGAAAAACTGTTTTTT. Encoded protein: CASRSGTNEKLFF.

The V and J genes are TRBV5-5 and TRBJ2-2, with D possibly called TRBD1 or TRBD2 (5 bases each). Germline V gene sequence: CDR1 SGHKS, CDR2 YYEKEE (reference sequence). Between the trimmed V and J ends, which lost 5 bases and 1 base, there was a span of 12 bases. This CDR3 region has 15 residues. CDR3 DNA sequence: TGTGCCAGCAGTCCCGGGACCAAGAACACCGGGGAGCTGTTTTTT. This gives the protein CASSPGTKNTGELFF.

The chain carries TRBV9 and TRBJ2-1; 7 nucleotides line up with TRBD2. The CDR3 extends over 14 amino acids. CDR1 is SGDLS, CDR2 YYNGEE, per germline. V dropped 0 bases and J dropped 9; count of bases not matched to a gene: 6. CDR3 bases: TGTGCCAGCAGCGTAGCCCTAGCGGACCGTGAGCAGTTCTTC. Its translation is CASSVALADREQFF. Variable domain in full (rest from reference TRBV9 and TRBJ2-1): DSGVTQTPKHLITATGQRVTLRCSPRSGDLSVYWYQQSLDQGLQFLIQYYNGEERAKGNILERFSAQQFPDLHSELNLSSLELGDSALYFCASSVALADREQFFGPGTRLTVL.

The rearrangement links TRBV6-1 to TRBJ1-6; TRBD1 matches 8 bases. Germline CDR1 reads MNHNS; CDR2 reads SASEGT. The CDR3 runs to 14 residues. The V and J ends lost 4 bases and 9 bases, in that order; junction bases with no gene match: 5. Here the CDR3 DNA reads TGTGCCAGCAGTGTACAGGGGGTTGGTTCACCCCTCCACTTT. Its protein product is CASSVQGVGSPLHF.

The chain is built from TRBV5-3 and TRBJ2-3, with no clear D. TRBV5-3 falls under the ORF class, with uncertain function. The CDR3 covers 17 residues. Trimming stripped 0 bases from V and 0 bases from J, with 14 bases between. CDR3 bases: TGTGCCAGAAGCTTGGGGTCAGATACGCAAAGCACAGATACGCAGTATTTT. This translates into CARSLGSDTQSTDTQYF.

The rearrangement links TRBV6-1 to TRBJ1-5, with unresolved D. V lost 4 bases, J lost 1 base, and 11 bases lay in between. Germline CDR1 MNHNS, CDR2 SASEGT. The CDR3 extends over 15 amino acids. Written as DNA, the CDR3 is TGTGCCAGCAGTGGCGAAGGGCTGAGCAATCAGCCCCAGCATTTT. It specifies CASSGEGLSNQPQHF.

The table lists this clone with a count of one. The chain links TRBV6-1 to TRBJ2-3, with TRBD2 matching over 10 bases. Germline loops: CDR1 MNHNS, CDR2 SASEGT. With 4 bases clipped from V and 6 bases from J, the junction kept 7 bases outside the gene matches. The length of the CDR3 is 15 residues. The CDR3 bases are TGTGCCAGCAGTGTCTCTAGCGGGAGTGTGGATACGCAGTATTTT. Translation: CASSVSSGSVDTQYF.

This chain uses TRBV7-8 with TRBJ2-2; D gene unclear. CDR1 SGHVS and CDR2 FQNEAQ come from the germline V gene. The CDR3 extends over 12 amino acids. Between the trimmed V and J ends, which lost 5 bases and 4 bases, there was a span of 5 bases. The CDR3 DNA reads TGTGCCAGCAGCCAATTCACCGGGGAGCTGTTTTTT. This translates into CASSQFTGELFF.

The V call is TRBV5-6, the J call TRBJ1-1; possible D gene TRBD1, 5 bases. Germline values: CDR1 SGHDT, CDR2 YYEEEE. The length of the CDR3 is 16 residues. V was pared by 1 base and J by 0 bases, with 13 bases between. CDR3 sequence (DNA): TGTGCCAGCAGCTTGATAGGGACCTCGGTGAACACTGAAGCTTTCTTT. This gives the protein CASSLIGTSVNTEAFF.

This clone came up once. The chain uses TRBV5-1 and TRBJ1-1; D perhaps matches TRBD1 (6 bases). CDR3 length: 15 residues. Trimming pared 6 bases from V and 1 base from J, leaving 16 bases between. In germline, CDR1 is SGHRS, CDR2 YFSETQ. CDR3 in amino acids: CASNLGHRANTEAFF. The CDR3 DNA reads as TGCGCCAGCAACCTCGGCCACAGGGCGAACACTGAAGCTTTCTTT.

This clone was detected once. The rearrangement uses TRBV5-1 and TRBJ2-2; 15 nucleotides match TRBD2. V lost 4 bases and J lost 4; bases outside the gene matches: 8. This CDR3 is 18 amino acids long. Germline V gene sequence: CDR1 SGHRS, CDR2 YFSETQ. The CDR3 region has the DNA TGCGCCAGCAGCCCGGGACTAGCGGGAGGAACGGGCACCGGGGAGCTGTTTTTT. It encodes CASSPGLAGGTGTGELFF. Complete variable domain (other parts from reference TRBV5-1 and TRBJ2-2): KAGVTQTPRYLIKTRGQQVTLSCSPISGHRSVSWYQQTPGQGLQFLFEYFSETQRNKGNFPGRFSGRQFSNSRSEMNVSTLELGDSALYLCASSPGLAGGTGTGELFFGEGSRLTVL.

The gene calls are TRBV27 and TRBJ2-7; a possible D gene is TRBD1 (6 bases). In germline, CDR1 is MNHEY, CDR2 SMNVEV (reference sequence). The CDR3 runs 17 residues. V was clipped by 0 bases and J by 6 bases, with 21 bases between them. The CDR3 nucleotides read TGTGCCAGCAGTTTATCGGGGCTAAACAGGGCTCCCCTCGAGCAGTACTTC. Amino acids: CASSLSGLNRAPLEQYF.

The chain has TRBV7-6 and TRBJ2-2, with 7 bases aligning to TRBD2. This CDR3 comprises 15 residues. V shed 4 bases, J shed 5 bases, and the junction held 7 bases outside the gene matches. The germline gives CDR1 SGHVS, CDR2 FNYEAQ. The CDR3 reads CASSYQRGVTGELFF. In DNA, the CDR3 is TGTGCCAGCAGCTACCAGCGGGGCGTGACCGGGGAGCTGTTTTTT. Drawing the rest from reference TRBV7-6 and TRBJ2-2, the complete variable domain is GAGVSQSPRYKVTKRGQDVALRCDPISGHVSLYWYRQALGQGPEFLTYFNYEAQQDKSGLPNDRFSAERPEGSISTLTIQRTEQRDSAMYRCASSYQRGVTGELFFGEGSRLTVL.

The rearrangement joins TRBV28 to TRBJ2-3; D may be TRBD2 (6 bases). The V and J ends lost 5 bases and 5 bases respectively, with 23 bases between them. The CDR3 contains 17 residues. Germline loops: CDR1 MDHEN, CDR2 SYDVKM. The CDR3 sequence is CASSPWDGGRQVDTQYF. DNA of the CDR3: TGTGCCAGCAGTCCCTGGGATGGGGGGAGGCAGGTAGATACGCAGTATTTT.

This chain joins TRBV15 and TRBJ1-4; 9 bases line up with TRBD1. The germline CDR1 and CDR2 sequences are LNHNV and YYDKDF (reference sequence). CDR3 size: 16 residues. Trimming at V came to 7 bases and at J to 4 bases, leaving 10 bases not matched to a gene. In DNA, the CDR3 is TGTGCCACCACCCAACCCGGGACAGGGCATAATGAAAAACTGTTTTTT. Translating gives CATTQPGTGHNEKLFF.

This clone has just a few counts. The chain employs TRBV19 and TRBJ2-7; D may be TRBD1 (6 bases). In germline, CDR1 is LNHDA, CDR2 SQIVND (reference sequence). The CDR3 extends over 17 amino acids. The V gene lost 8 bases and the J gene lost 6 bases, with 29 bases spanning the gap. The CDR3 protein is CASLRSHNFRGSAEQYF. For the CDR3, the DNA is TGTGCCAGTCTCAGGTCCCACAACTTCAGGGGATCGGCCGAGCAGTACTTC.

The V and J genes are TRBV5-4 and TRBJ2-7, with D possibly matching TRBD2 (6 bases). With 1 base removed from V and 4 bases from J, the gap between germline ends came to 12 bases. From germline, CDR1 is SGHNT and CDR2 YYREEE (reference sequence). The CDR3 loop spans 14 amino acids. CDR3 nucleotides: TGTGCCAGCAGCTTGACGGGAGCGAGATACGAGCAGTACTTC. Its protein product is CASSLTGARYEQYF.

This rearrangement joins TRBV14 to TRBJ2-1; D unresolved. Germline assignment: CDR1 SGHDN and CDR2 FVKESK. V gave up 3 bases and J gave up 4 bases, with 13 bases separating them. The CDR3 covers 15 residues. The CDR3 DNA sequence: TGTGCCAGCAGCCATCGGCGACATCTATACAATGAGCAGTTCTTC. It is translated as CASSHRRHLYNEQFF.